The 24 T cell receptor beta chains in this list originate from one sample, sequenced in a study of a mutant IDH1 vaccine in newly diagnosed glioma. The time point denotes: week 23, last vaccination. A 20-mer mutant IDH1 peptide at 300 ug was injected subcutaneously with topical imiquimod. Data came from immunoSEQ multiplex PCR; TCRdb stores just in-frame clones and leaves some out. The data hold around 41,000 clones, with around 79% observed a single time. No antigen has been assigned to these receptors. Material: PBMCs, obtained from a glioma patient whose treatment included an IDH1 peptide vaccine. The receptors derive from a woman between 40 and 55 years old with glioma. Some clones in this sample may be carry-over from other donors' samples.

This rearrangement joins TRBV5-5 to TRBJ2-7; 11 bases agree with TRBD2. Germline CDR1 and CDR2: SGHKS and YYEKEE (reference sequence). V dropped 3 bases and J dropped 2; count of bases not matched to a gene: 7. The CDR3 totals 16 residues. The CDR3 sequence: CASSSLVSGRAYEQYF. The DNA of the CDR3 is TGTGCCAGCAGCTCCTTGGTTAGCGGGAGGGCCTACGAGCAGTACTTC.

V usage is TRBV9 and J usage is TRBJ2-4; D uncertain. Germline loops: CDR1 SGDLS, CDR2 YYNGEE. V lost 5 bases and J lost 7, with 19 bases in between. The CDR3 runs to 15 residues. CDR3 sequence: CASSPTTGYSNIQYF. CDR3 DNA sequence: TGTGCCAGCAGTCCTACTACGGGTTACTCCAACATTCAGTACTTC.

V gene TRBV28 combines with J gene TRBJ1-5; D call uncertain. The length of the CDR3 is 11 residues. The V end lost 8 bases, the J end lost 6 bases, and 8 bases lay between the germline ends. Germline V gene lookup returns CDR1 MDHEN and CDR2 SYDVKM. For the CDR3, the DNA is TGTGCCAGCCAATCGGGTCAGCCCCAGCATTTT. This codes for CASQSGQPQHF. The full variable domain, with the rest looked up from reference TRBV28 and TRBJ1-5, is DVKVTQSSRYLVKRTGEKVFLECVQDMDHENMFWYRQDPGLGLRLIYFSYDVKMKEKGDIPEGYSVSREKKERFSLILESASTNQTSMYLCASQSGQPQHFGDGTRLSIL.

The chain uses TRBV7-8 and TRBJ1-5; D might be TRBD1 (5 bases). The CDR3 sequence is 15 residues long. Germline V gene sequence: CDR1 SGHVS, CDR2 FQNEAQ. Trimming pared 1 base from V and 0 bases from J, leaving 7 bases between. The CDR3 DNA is TGTGCCAGCAGCTTAGGCAGGGTTAGCAATCAGCCCCAGCATTTT. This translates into CASSLGRVSNQPQHF.

The CDR3 spells CASSPEGTGSEKLFF. The CDR3 DNA is TGTGCCAGCAGCCCGGAGGGGACAGGGAGTGAAAAACTGTTTTTT. This chain connects TRBV6-5 to TRBJ1-4; 9 bases are shared with TRBD1. The V gene's germline CDR1 is MNHEY and CDR2 SVGAGI. This CDR3 has 15 residues. V shed 6 bases, J shed 7 bases, and the junction held 9 bases outside the gene matches.

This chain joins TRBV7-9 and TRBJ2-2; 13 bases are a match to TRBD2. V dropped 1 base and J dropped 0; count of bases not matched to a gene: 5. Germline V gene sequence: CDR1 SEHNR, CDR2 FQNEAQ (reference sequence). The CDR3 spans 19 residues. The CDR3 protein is CASSLVPTSGGPNTGELFF. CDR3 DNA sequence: TGTGCCAGCAGCTTAGTCCCGACTAGCGGGGGGCCGAACACCGGGGAGCTGTTTTTT.

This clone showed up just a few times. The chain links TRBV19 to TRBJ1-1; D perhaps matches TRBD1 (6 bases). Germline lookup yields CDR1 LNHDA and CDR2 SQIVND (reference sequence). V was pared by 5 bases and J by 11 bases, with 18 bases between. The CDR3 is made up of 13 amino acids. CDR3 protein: CASSSRQDLAAFF. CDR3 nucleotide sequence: TGTGCCAGTAGTTCCCGACAGGACCTGGCGGCTTTCTTT.

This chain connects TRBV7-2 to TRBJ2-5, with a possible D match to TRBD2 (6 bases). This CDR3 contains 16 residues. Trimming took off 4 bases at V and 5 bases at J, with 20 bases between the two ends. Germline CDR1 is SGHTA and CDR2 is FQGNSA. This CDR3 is CASSSSGVGEVETQYF. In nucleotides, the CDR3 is TGTGCCAGCAGCTCATCAGGAGTAGGGGAGGTCGAGACCCAGTACTTC.

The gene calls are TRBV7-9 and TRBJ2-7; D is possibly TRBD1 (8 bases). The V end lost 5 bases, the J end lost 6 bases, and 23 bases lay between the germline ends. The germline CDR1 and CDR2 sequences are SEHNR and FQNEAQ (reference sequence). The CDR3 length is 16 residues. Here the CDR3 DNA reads TGTGCCAGCAGCGGGAGGGAGGCGCAGGGGGCAAGCGAGCAGTACTTC. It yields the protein CASSGREAQGASEQYF. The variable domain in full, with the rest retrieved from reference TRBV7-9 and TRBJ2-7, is DTGVSQNPRHKITKRGQNVTFRCDPISEHNRLYWYRQTLGQGPEFLTYFQNEAQLEKSRLLSDRFSAERPKGSFSTLEIQRTEQGDSAMYLCASSGREAQGASEQYFGPGTRLTVT.

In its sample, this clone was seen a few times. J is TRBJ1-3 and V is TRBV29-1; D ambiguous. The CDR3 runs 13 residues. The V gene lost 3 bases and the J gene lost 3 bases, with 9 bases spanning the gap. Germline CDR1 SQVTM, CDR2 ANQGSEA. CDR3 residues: CSVDIGHGNTIYF. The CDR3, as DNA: TGCAGCGTTGATATCGGCCATGGAAACACCATATATTTT. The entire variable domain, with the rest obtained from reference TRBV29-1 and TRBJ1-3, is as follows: SAVISQKPSRDICQRGTSLTIQCQVDSQVTMMFWYRQQPGQSLTLIATANQGSEATYESGFVIDKFPISRPNLTFSTLTVSNMSPEDSSIYLCSVDIGHGNTIYFGEGSWLTVV.

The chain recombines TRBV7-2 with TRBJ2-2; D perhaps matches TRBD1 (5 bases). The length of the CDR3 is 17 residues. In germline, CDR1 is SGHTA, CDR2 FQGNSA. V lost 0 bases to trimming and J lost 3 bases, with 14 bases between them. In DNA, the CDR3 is TGTGCCAGCAGCTTAGCGCTGGGGCAGGGTTACACCGGGGAGCTGTTTTTT. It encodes CASSLALGQGYTGELFF.

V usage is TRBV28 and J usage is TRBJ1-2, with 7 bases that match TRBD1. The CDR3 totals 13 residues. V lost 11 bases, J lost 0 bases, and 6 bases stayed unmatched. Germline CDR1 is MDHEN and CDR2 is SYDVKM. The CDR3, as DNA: TGTGCCTGCACAGGGGCCCCTAACTATGGCTACACCTTC. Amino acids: CACTGAPNYGYTF.

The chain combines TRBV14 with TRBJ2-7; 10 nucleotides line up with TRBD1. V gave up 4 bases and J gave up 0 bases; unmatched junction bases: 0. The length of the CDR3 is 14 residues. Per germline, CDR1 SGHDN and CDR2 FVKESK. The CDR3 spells CASSRTGGSYEQYF. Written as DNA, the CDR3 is TGTGCCAGCAGCCGGACAGGGGGCTCCTACGAGCAGTACTTC.

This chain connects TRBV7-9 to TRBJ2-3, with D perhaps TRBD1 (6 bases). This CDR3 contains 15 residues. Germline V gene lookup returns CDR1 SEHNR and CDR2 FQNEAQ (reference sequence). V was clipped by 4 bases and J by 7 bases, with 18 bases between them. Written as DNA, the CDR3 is TGTGCCAGCAGCTCTTGGCAGGGGAAGGGGCATACGCAGTATTTT. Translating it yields CASSSWQGKGHTQYF.

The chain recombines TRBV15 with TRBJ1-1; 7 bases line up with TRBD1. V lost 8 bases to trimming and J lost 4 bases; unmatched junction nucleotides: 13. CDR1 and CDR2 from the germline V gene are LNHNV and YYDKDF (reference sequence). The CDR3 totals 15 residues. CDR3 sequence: CATDRELTGGTEAFF. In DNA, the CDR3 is TGTGCCACCGACAGGGAATTAACGGGGGGCACTGAAGCTTTCTTT. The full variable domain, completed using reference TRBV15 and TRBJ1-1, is DAMVIQNPRYQVTQFGKPVTLSCSQTLNHNVMYWYQQKSSQAPKLLFHYYDKDFNNEADTPDNFQSRRPNTSFCFLDIRSPGLGDTAMYLCATDRELTGGTEAFFGQGTRLTVV.

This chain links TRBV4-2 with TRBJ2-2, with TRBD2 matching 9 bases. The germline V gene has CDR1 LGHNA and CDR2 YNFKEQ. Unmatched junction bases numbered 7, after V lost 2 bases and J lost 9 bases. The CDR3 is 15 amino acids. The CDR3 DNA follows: TGTGCCAGCAGCCAACTCGCGGGGGGGCAACGGGAGCTGTTTTTT. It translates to CASSQLAGGQRELFF.

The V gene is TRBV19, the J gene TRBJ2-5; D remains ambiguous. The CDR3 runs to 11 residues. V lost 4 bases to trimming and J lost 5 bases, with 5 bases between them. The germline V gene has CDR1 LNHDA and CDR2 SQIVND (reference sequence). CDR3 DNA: TGTGCCAGTAGTAACGCGGAGACCCAGTACTTC. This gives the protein CASSNAETQYF.

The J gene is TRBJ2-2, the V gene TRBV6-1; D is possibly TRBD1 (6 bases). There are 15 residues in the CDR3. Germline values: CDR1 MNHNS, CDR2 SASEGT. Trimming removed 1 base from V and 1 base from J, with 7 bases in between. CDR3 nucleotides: TGTGCCAGCAGTGAAGAGACAGGGAACACCGGGGAGCTGTTTTTT. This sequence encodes CASSEETGNTGELFF.

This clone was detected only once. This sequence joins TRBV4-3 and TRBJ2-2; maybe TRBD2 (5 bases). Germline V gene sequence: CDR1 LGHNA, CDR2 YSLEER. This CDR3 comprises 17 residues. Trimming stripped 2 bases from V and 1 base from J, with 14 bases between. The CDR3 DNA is TGCGCCAGCAGCCAACACGTTCGGGGTGAGAACACCGGGGAGCTGTTTTTT. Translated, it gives CASSQHVRGENTGELFF.

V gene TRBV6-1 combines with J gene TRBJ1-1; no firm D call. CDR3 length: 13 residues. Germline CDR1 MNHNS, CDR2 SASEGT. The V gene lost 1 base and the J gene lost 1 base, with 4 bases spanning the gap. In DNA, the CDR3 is TGTGCCAGCAGTGAAGGTCCGAACACTGAAGCTTTCTTT. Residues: CASSEGPNTEAFF.

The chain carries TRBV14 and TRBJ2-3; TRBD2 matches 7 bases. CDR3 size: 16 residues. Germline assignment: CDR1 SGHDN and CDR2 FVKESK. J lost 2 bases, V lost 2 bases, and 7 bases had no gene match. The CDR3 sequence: CASSQLAAAFTDTQYF. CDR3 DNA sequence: TGTGCCAGCAGCCAACTAGCGGCCGCCTTCACAGATACGCAGTATTTT. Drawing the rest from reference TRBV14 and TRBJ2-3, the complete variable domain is EAGVTQFPSHSVIEKGQTVTLRCDPISGHDNLYWYRRVMGKEIKFLLHFVKESKQDESGMPNNRFLAERTGGTYSTLKVQPAELEDSGVYFCASSQLAAAFTDTQYFGPGTRLTVL.

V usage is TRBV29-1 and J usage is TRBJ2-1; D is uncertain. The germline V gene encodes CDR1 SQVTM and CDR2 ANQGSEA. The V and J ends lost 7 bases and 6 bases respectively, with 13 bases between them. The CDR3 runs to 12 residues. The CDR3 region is CSAGRVGNEQFF. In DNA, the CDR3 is TGCAGCGCCGGAAGGGTGGGCAATGAGCAGTTCTTC.

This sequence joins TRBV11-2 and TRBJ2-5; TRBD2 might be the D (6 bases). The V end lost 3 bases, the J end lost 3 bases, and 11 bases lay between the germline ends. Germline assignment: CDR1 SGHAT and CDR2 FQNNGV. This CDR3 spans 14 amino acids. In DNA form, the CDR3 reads TGTGCCAGCAGCTTCGGGGGTCTAAAAGAGACCCAGTACTTC. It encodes CASSFGGLKETQYF.

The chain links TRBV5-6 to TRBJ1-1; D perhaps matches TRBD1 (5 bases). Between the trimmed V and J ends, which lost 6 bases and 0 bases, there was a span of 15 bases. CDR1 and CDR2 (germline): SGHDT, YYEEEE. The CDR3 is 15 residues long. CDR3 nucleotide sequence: TGTGCCAGCACCAGGTGGGCGGGGGTGAACACTGAAGCTTTCTTT. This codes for CASTRWAGVNTEAFF. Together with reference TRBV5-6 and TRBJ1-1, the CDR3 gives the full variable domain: DAGVTQSPTHLIKTRGQQVTLRCSPKSGHDTVSWYQQALGQGPQFIFQYYEEEERQRGNFPDRFSGHQFPNYSSELNVNALLLGDSALYLCASTRWAGVNTEAFFGQGTRLTVV.